The 5 T cell receptor beta chains given below trace back to one sample, sequenced in a study of T cell therapy after organ transplantation. Time point of the sample: 4-8 weeks after completion of therapy. Data came from immunoSEQ multiplex PCR; TCRdb stores just in-frame clones and leaves some out. The sample has approximately 6,100 clones; about 74% are singletons. Their recognized antigens are unknown. The sample consisted of CD8+ T cells from blood, taken after autologous CMV-specific T cell therapy. The receptors derive from a human patient who had received a solid organ transplant and had CMV disease. The graft donor may have contributed some T cells.

V and J are TRBV9 and TRBJ2-3; D not certain. V lost 3 bases and J lost 2, with 4 bases in between. Germline CDR1 is SGDLS and CDR2 is YYNGEE. The CDR3 spans 12 residues. The CDR3 loop reads CASSGATDTQYF. CDR3 sequence (DNA): TGTGCCAGCAGCGGGGCCACAGATACGCAGTATTTT.

This clone was seen more than once but under ten times. The chain couples TRBV27 to TRBJ2-2, with D perhaps given as TRBD1 or TRBD2 (5 bases each). The CDR3 extends over 16 amino acids. CDR1 MNHEY and CDR2 SMNVEV come from the germline V gene (reference sequence). Trimming removed 3 bases at V and 0 bases at J, with 11 bases between. CDR3 amino acids: CASSFSGTANTGELFF. The CDR3 DNA is TGTGCCAGCAGTTTCTCCGGGACGGCGAACACCGGGGAGCTGTTTTTT.

The chain employs TRBV5-1 and TRBJ1-2; possibly TRBD1 for D (6 bases). V lost 4 bases to trimming and J lost 6 bases, with 19 bases between them. From germline, CDR1 is SGHRS and CDR2 YFSETQ. This CDR3 is 15 amino acids long. CDR3 protein: CASSNKQGGSDGYTF. The CDR3, as DNA: TGCGCCAGCAGCAACAAACAGGGAGGAAGCGATGGCTACACCTTC.

This rearrangement joins TRBV6-5 to TRBJ2-7; D is unresolved. Trimming pared 2 bases from V and 2 bases from J, leaving 7 bases between. This CDR3 has 13 amino acids. Germline V CDR1 and CDR2: MNHEY, SVGAGI. The CDR3 DNA reads as TGTGCCAGCAGTTACGAAGGCACCTACGAGCAGTACTTC. This gives the protein CASSYEGTYEQYF.

This sequence joins TRBV4-2 and TRBJ1-2; a weak D match, TRBD1 (5 bases). In germline, CDR1 is LGHNA, CDR2 YNFKEQ. The CDR3 covers 17 residues. Between the trimmed V and J ends, which lost 3 bases and 6 bases, there was a span of 23 bases. The CDR3 here is CASSHPPSGGGFHGYTF. In DNA form, the CDR3 reads TGTGCCAGCAGCCACCCGCCCTCGGGGGGAGGATTTCATGGCTACACCTTC.